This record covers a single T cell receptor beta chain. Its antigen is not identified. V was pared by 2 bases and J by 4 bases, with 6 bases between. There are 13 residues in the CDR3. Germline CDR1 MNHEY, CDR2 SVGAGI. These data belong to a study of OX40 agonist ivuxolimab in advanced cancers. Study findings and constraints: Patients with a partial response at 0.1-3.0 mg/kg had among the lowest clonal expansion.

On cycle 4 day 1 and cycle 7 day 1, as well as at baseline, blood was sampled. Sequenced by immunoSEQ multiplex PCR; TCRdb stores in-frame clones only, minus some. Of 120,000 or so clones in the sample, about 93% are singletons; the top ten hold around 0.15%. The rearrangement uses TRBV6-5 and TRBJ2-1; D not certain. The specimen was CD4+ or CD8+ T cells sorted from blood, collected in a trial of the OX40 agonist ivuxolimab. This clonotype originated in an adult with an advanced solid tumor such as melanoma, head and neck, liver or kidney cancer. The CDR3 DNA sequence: TGTGCCAGCAGTTACCAAGGTTACAATGAGCAGTTCTTC. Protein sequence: CASSYQGYNEQFF.